Below, one T cell receptor beta chain is given with its context. These data belong to a study of glioma-infiltrating T cells after dendritic cell vaccination. Across the whole study: Autologous tumor lysate was loaded overnight onto monocyte-derived dendritic cells grown approximately seven days with IL-4 and GM-CSF.

Up to about 2 ug genomic DNA was used for TCRB CDR3 amplification. The PCR used 60 V beta and 13 J beta primers. Method: immunoSEQ multiplex PCR; TCRdb's copy keeps in-frame clones and lacks some. The repertoire holds about 100,000 clones, with 79% as singletons. V shed 5 bases and J shed 9 bases, with 7 bases lying between them. The germline V gene has CDR1 SNHLY and CDR2 FYNNEI. The CDR3 totals 11 residues. The input for sequencing was blood, taken before dendritic cell vaccination. This sequence originates from a human donor with glioblastoma. The V gene is TRBV2, the J gene TRBJ2-2; D gene uncertain. The CDR3 sequence: CASSLERELFF. CDR3 DNA sequence: TGTGCCAGCAGTTTAGAGCGGGAGCTGTTTTTT.